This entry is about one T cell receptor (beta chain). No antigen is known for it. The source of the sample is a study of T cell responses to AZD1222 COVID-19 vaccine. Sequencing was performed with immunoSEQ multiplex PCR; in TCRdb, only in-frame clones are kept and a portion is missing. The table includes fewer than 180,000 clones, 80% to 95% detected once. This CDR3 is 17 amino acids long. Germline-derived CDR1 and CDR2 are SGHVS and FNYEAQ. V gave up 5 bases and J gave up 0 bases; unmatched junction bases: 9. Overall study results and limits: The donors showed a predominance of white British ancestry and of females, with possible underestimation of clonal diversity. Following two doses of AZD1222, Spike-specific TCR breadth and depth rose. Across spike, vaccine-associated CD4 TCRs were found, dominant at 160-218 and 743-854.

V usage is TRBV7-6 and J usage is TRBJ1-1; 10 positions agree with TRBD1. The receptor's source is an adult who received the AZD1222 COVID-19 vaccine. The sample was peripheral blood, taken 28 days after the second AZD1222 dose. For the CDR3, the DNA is TGTGCCAGCAGCCCCCCCCGGGACAGGGGCCTGAACACTGAAGCTTTCTTT. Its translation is CASSPPRDRGLNTEAFF.